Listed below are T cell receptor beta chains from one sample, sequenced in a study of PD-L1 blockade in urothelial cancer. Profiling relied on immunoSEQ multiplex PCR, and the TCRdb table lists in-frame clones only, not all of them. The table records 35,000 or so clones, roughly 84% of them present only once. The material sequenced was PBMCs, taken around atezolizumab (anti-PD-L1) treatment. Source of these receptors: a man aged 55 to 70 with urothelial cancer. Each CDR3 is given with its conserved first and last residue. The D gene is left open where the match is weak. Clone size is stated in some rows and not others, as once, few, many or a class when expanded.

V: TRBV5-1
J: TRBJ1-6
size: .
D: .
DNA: TGCGCCAGCAGCGTACCGGGATCCAATTCACCCCTCCACTTT
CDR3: CASSVPGSNSPLHF

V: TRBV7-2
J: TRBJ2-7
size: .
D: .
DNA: TGTGCCAGCAGCCTGACGCAGGGGGGCGGCGGTCCCTCGTCCTACGAGCAGTACTTC
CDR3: CASSLTQGGGGPSSYEQYF

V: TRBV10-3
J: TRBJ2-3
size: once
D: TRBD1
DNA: TGTGCCATCAGTGGGACAGGGGCCGATTATTCAGATACGCAGTATTTT
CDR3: CAISGTGADYSDTQYF

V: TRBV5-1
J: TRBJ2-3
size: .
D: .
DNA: TGCGCCAGCAGCTCCAATTCCCAAGATACGCAGTATTTT
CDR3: CASSSNSQDTQYF

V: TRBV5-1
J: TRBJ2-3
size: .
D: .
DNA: TGCGCCAGCAGCTTCGGCCCAGGAACAGATACGCAGTATTTT
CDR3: CASSFGPGTDTQYF

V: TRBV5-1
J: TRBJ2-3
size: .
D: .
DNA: TGCGCCAGCTCCAGCCGGGGGATGATAGCCATCGGCACAGATACGCAGTATTTT
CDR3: CASSSRGMIAIGTDTQYF

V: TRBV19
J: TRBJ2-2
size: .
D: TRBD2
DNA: TGTGCCAGTAGCGGGAGGGTAGGAACCGGGGAGCTGTTTTTT
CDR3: CASSGRVGTGELFF

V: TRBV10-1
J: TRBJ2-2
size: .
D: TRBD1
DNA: TGCGCCAGCAGCAGGACAGGACGGAACACCGGGGAGCTGTTTTTT
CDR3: CASSRTGRNTGELFF

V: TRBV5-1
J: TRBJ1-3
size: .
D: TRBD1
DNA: TGCGCCAGCAGCTCCCTTCAGGGGGGCTCCTCTGGAAACACCATATATTTT
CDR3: CASSSLQGGSSGNTIYF

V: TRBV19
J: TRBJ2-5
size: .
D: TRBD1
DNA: TGTGCCAGTAGTAAGGGACAGGTCGAGACCCAGTACTTC
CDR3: CASSKGQVETQYF

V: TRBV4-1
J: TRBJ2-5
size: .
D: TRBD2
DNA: TGCGCCAGCAGCCAAATCGAGACTAGCGCCCAAGAGACCCAGTACTTC
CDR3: CASSQIETSAQETQYF

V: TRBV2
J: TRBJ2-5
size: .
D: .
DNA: TGTGCCCCGGCCTCTCTACAGGAGACCCAGTACTTC
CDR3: CAPASLQETQYF

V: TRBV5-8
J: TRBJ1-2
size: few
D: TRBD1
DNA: TGTGCCAGCGATGTCGGACAGGGGATTGACTATGGCTACACCTTC
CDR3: CASDVGQGIDYGYTF

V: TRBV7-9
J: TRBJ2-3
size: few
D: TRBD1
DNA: TGTGCCAGCAGCTTAATCGCGACAGGGGGGGTTTATACGCAGTATTTT
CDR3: CASSLIATGGVYTQYF

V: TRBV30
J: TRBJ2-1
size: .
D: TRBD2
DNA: TGTGCCTGGAGTCCCACTGAAGGACTAGCGGGTTACAATGAGCAGTTCTTC
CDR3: CAWSPTEGLAGYNEQFF

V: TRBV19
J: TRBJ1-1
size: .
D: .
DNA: TGTGCCAGTAGTCCGCAGGGGCCCTTCGGGGCTTTCTTT
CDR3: CASSPQGPFGAFF

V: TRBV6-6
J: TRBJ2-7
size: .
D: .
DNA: TGTGCCAGCAGTTACTCAGGGGGGGCCGGGGCCTACGAGCAGTACTTC
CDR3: CASSYSGGAGAYEQYF

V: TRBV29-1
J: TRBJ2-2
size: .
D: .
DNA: TGCAGCGTAAAAACAGGGACCACCGGGGAGCTGTTTTTT
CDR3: CSVKTGTTGELFF

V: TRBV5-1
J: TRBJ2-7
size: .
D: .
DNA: TGCGCCAGCAGCCTAAGGACAGCCTACGAGCAGTACTTC
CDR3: CASSLRTAYEQYF

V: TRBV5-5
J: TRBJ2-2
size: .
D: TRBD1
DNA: TGTGCCAGCAGCCCGGGACAGTCAATAGCGTACGGGGAGCTGTTTTTT
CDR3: CASSPGQSIAYGELFF

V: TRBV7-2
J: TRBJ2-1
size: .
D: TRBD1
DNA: TGTGCCAGCAGCTTTAGGGGGCCCGTCTATAATGAGCAGTTCTTC
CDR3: CASSFRGPVYNEQFF

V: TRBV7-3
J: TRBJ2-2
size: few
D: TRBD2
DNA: TGTGCCAGCAGCTCCAGCAGGCTAGCGGGAGACCAGGCCGGGGAGCTGTTTTTT
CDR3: CASSSSRLAGDQAGELFF

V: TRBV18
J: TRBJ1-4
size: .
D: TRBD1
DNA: TGTGCCAGCTCACTAGGACAGGGGAACGAAAAACTGTTTTTT
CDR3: CASSLGQGNEKLFF

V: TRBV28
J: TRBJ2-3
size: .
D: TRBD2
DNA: TGTGCCAGCAGTGGGTCGGGGGGATTTACAGATACGCAGTATTTT
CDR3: CASSGSGGFTDTQYF

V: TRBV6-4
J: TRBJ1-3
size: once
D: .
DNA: TGTGCCAGCAGTCTTGACCTGGGCCGTGGAAACACCATATATTTT
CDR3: CASSLDLGRGNTIYF

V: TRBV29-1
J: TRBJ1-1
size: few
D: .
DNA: TGCAGCGTTGTCGGAGGGGACACTGAAGCTTTCTTT
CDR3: CSVVGGDTEAFF

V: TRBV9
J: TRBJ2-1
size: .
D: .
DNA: TGTGCCAGCAGCGTAGGGTCGGCCTCCGGGTACAATGAGCAGTTCTTC
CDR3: CASSVGSASGYNEQFF

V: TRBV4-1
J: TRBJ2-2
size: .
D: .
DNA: TGCGCCAGCAGCCTCCTCGGAGGGGTGACCGGGGAGCTGTTTTTT
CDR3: CASSLLGGVTGELFF

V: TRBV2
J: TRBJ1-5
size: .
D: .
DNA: TGTGCCAGCAGCCAGACTTATACAGGGCCGAGCAATCAGCCCCAGCATTTT
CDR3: CASSQTYTGPSNQPQHF

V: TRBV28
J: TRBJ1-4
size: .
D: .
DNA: TGTGCCAGCAGTTTATTTCAGGGTACAGTTGGAGAAAAACTGTTTTTT
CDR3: CASSLFQGTVGEKLFF

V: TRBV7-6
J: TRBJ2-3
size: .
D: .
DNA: TGTGCCAGCAGCTTAGGCGGTAAAGATACGCAGTATTTT
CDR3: CASSLGGKDTQYF

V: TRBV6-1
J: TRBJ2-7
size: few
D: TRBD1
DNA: TGTGCCAGCAGGACGGGGGGGACAGGGGGCTACGAGCAGTACTTC
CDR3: CASRTGGTGGYEQYF

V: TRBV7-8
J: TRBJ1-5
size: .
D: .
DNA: TGTGCCAGCAGCTTAGTAGCCGGGGAGAGCAATCAGCCCCAGCATTTT
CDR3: CASSLVAGESNQPQHF

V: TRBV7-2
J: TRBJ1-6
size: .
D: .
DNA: TGTGCCAGCAGCTTGGGACTGTTTAATTCACCCCTCCACTTT
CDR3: CASSLGLFNSPLHF

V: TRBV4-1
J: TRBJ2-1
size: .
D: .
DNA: TGCGCCAGCAGCCCCTCAGAGCGGGCTACCTACAATGAGCAGTTCTTC
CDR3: CASSPSERATYNEQFF

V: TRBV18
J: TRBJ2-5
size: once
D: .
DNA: TGTGCCAGCTCACGGCAGGGACAAGAGACCCAGTACTTC
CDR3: CASSRQGQETQYF

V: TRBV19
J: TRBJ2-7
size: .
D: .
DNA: TGTGCCAGTAGTATACAGGGTACCTACGAGCAGTACTTC
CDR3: CASSIQGTYEQYF

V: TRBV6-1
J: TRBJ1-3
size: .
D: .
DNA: TGTGCCAGCAGTGAAGCCGCGAGATACCCTGGAAACACCATATATTTT
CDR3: CASSEAARYPGNTIYF

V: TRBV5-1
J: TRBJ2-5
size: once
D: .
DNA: TGCGCCAGCAACACCGGGACTCTCCAAGAGACCCAGTACTTC
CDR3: CASNTGTLQETQYF

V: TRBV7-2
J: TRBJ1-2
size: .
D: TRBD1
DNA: TGTGCCAGCAGCCCACAGGGGGCGCGGAACTATGGCTACACCTTC
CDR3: CASSPQGARNYGYTF

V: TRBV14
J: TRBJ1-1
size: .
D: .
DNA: TGTGCCAGCAGCCGATTCAACAGGGAGGGCACTGAAGCTTTCTTT
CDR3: CASSRFNREGTEAFF

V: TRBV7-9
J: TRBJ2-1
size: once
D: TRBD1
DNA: TGTGCCAGCAGTTCGGCGGCAGGGGGCCCCACCTCTTACAATGAGCAGTTCTTC
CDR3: CASSSAAGGPTSYNEQFF

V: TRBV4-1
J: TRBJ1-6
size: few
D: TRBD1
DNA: TGCGCCAGCAGCCAAGTGGACAGGGGGGATTCACCCCTCCACTTT
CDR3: CASSQVDRGDSPLHF

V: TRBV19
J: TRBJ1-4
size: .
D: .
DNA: TGTGCCAGTAGTATGGGGGCTGCAGCTAATGAAAAACTGTTTTTT
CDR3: CASSMGAAANEKLFF

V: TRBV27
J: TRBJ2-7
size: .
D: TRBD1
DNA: TGTGCCAGCAGTAGACAGGGCTTAGAGCAGTACTTC
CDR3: CASSRQGLEQYF

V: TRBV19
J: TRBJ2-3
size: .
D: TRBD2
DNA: TGTGCCAGTAGTACTATAGCGGGAGGGGCCAATACGCAGTATTTT
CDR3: CASSTIAGGANTQYF

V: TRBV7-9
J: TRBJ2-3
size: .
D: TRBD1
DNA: TGTGCCAGCAGCCACGACAGGGGAGACACAGATACGCAGTATTTT
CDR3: CASSHDRGDTDTQYF

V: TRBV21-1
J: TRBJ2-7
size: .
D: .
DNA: TGTGCCAGCAGCAAAGATTGGGCAGGACAAGGGTACTTC
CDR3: CASSKDWAGQGYF

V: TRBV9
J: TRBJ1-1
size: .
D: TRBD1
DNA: TGTGCCAGCAGCGTAGTTACGACAGGGGCAATGCACACTGAAGCTTTCTTT
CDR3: CASSVVTTGAMHTEAFF

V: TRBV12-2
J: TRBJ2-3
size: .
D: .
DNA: TGTGCAAGTCGTCCTAGCGGGAGGCCAGATACGCAGTATTTT
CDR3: CASRPSGRPDTQYF

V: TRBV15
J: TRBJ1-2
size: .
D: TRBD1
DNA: TGTGCCACCAGCAGGACAGGGAACTATGGCTACACCTTC
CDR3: CATSRTGNYGYTF

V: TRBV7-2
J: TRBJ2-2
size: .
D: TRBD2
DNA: TGTGCCAGCAGCCAACCGACTAGCGGGAGAGCCGGGGAGCTGTTTTTT
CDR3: CASSQPTSGRAGELFF

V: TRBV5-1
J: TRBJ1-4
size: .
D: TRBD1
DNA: TGCGCCAGCAGCTTAGGGACAGGGGTTCAAGAAAAACTGTTTTTT
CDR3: CASSLGTGVQEKLFF

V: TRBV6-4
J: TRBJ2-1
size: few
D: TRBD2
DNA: TGTGCCAGCAGCGGGACTAGCCGGTCCTACAATGAGCAGTTCTTC
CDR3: CASSGTSRSYNEQFF

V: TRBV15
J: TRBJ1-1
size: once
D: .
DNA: TGTGCCACCAGCAGAGAAACAACAGGCCTCACTGAAGCTTTCTTT
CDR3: CATSRETTGLTEAFF

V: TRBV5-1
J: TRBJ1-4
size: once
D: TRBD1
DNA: TGCGCCAGCAGCGGATCCGGGACAGGGATTGAAAAACTGTTTTTT
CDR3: CASSGSGTGIEKLFF

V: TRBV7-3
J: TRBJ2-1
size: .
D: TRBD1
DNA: TGTGCCAGCAGCGTCCAGGGGGACGCGCGCAGAAATGAGCAGTTCTTC
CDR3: CASSVQGDARRNEQFF